Below are 30 T cell receptor beta chains sequenced from a single sample in a study of T cells in localized non-small cell lung cancer (dated by TCRdb to the early 2020s). The library was prepared using the immunoSEQ multiplex PCR assay. Not all clones reach the TCRdb copy of this immuneACCESS table, which keeps in-frame sequences only. Checked studies attribute under half of the gap to unresolved V genes and leave the rest unexplained. Present in this sample are around 67,000 clones, about nine tenths of which were seen just once. Under 2.5% of the sample belongs to the ten largest clones. This specimen was peripheral blood, taken before any cancer treatment. The receptors were gathered from a woman aged 35 to 70 with stage I lung adenocarcinoma.

The chain is built from TRBV25-1 and TRBJ1-2; D perhaps matches TRBD1 (5 bases). This CDR3 is built from 15 residues. Germline CDR1 is MGHDK and CDR2 is SYGVNS. Trimming pared 2 bases from V and 8 bases from J, leaving 18 bases between. CDR3 protein: CASSEVSSGRGGYTF. DNA of the CDR3: TGTGCCAGCAGTGAAGTCAGCTCAGGGCGGGGAGGCTACACCTTC.

V is TRBV18 and J is TRBJ2-1; 10 bases map to TRBD2. V gave up 0 bases and J gave up 6 bases; unmatched junction bases: 2. CDR3 size: 15 residues. Germline V gene lookup returns CDR1 KGHSH and CDR2 LQKENI. CDR3 nucleotides: TGTGCCAGCTCACCACCGAGCGGGAGGGCCAATGAGCAGTTCTTC. Protein sequence: CASSPPSGRANEQFF.

This clone was counted only a few times. The V and J genes are TRBV6-1 and TRBJ2-3; TRBD2 aligns across 11 bases. Germline-derived CDR1 and CDR2 are MNHNS and SASEGT. The length of the CDR3 is 16 residues. Trimming at V came to 2 bases and at J to 4 bases, leaving 5 bases not matched to a gene. The CDR3 spells CASSELLSGGADTQYF. CDR3 sequence (DNA): TGTGCCAGCAGTGAACTGCTTAGCGGGGGGGCAGATACGCAGTATTTT.

A single count supports this clone. The rearrangement links TRBV6-5 to TRBJ2-7; D is undetermined. Germline V lookup: CDR1 MNHEY, CDR2 SVGAGI. CDR3 size: 12 residues. The V and J ends lost 10 bases and 2 bases respectively, with 12 bases between them. The CDR3 protein is CAIMDVTYEQYF. The CDR3 coding sequence is TGTGCCATTATGGACGTAACCTACGAGCAGTACTTC.

The chain joins TRBV29-1 to TRBJ1-3; D perhaps matches TRBD1 (6 bases). The CDR3 contains 14 residues. The V gene's germline CDR1 is SQVTM and CDR2 ANQGSEA. Trimming removed 3 bases from V and 2 bases from J, with 11 bases in between. CDR3 sequence: CSVDEEGAGNTIYF. As DNA, the CDR3 is TGCAGCGTTGATGAGGAGGGGGCTGGAAACACCATATATTTT.

The V and J genes are TRBV6-6 and TRBJ1-1, with D possibly being TRBD1 (5 bases). Germline values: CDR1 MNHNY, CDR2 SVGAGI (reference sequence). Trimming left V 5 bases short and J 1 base short, with 8 bases between. CDR3 length equals 13 residues. In DNA form, the CDR3 reads TGTGCCAGCAGTGCCGGGGGGAACACTGAAGCTTTCTTT. It translates to CASSAGGNTEAFF.

The chain combines TRBV7-2 with TRBJ2-5, with unresolved D. Germline V gene lookup returns CDR1 SGHTA and CDR2 FQGNSA. This CDR3 is 13 amino acids long. Trimming left V 1 base short and J 3 bases short, with 6 bases between. The CDR3 loop is CASSLVGKETQYF. The CDR3 DNA is TGTGCCAGCAGCTTAGTGGGCAAAGAGACCCAGTACTTC.

The rearrangement joins TRBV5-1 to TRBJ2-2; possible D gene TRBD2, 5 bases. Trimming removed 2 bases from V and 1 base from J, with 9 bases in between. Germline values: CDR1 SGHRS, CDR2 YFSETQ. The CDR3 length is 15 residues. CDR3 DNA: TGCGCCAGCAGCTTCACCAGCGGGAACACCGGGGAGCTGTTTTTT. Residues: CASSFTSGNTGELFF.

This chain links TRBV12-5 with TRBJ2-5, with 11 bases matching TRBD1. V trimming: 1 base; J trimming: 5 bases; junction bases outside the gene matches: 6. Germline CDR1 LGHNT, CDR2 FRNRAP. The length of the CDR3 is 16 residues. The CDR3 sequence: CASGLDRTGGIETQYF. In nucleotides, the CDR3 is TGTGCTAGTGGTTTGGATAGGACAGGGGGCATCGAGACCCAGTACTTC.

Only one count was recorded for this clone. The chain joins TRBV7-2 to TRBJ2-2, with D uncertain. With 5 bases removed from V and 5 bases from J, the gap between germline ends came to 6 bases. The CDR3 sequence is 12 residues long. Looked up from germline, CDR1 is SGHTA and CDR2 is FQGNSA. CDR3 sequence reads: CASSRWTGELFF. The CDR3 coding sequence is TGTGCCAGCAGCCGGTGGACCGGGGAGCTGTTTTTT.

V usage is TRBV28 and J usage is TRBJ2-7; 11 bases are shared with TRBD2. J lost 2 bases, V lost 6 bases, and 6 bases had no gene match. The CDR3 is 15 amino acids. Per germline, CDR1 MDHEN and CDR2 SYDVKM. This CDR3 reads CASSRRLAGPYEQYF. For the CDR3, the DNA is TGTGCCAGCAGCCGGAGACTAGCGGGACCCTACGAGCAGTACTTC.

This rearrangement joins TRBV1 to TRBJ2-6; the D call of TRBD1 is as the table states it, not checked on the DNA. TRBV1 is classified as a pseudogene. The CDR3 contains 17 residues. CDR3 loop: CTSRRTCAQSRANVLTF. CDR3 bases: TGCACCAGCAGACGCACGTGTGCACAAAGTCGGGCCAACGTCCTGACTTTC.

This clone was counted a single time. The chain links TRBV28 to TRBJ2-5, with TRBD2 identical over 14 bases. Germline-derived CDR1 and CDR2 are MDHEN and SYDVKM. After removal of 1 base from V and 3 bases from J, the junction contained 4 bases not matched to a gene. The CDR3 is made up of 17 amino acids. In DNA form, the CDR3 reads TGTGCCAGCAGTTTATTTAGACTAGCGGGAGGGAAAGAGACCCAGTACTTC. It yields the protein CASSLFRLAGGKETQYF.

V is TRBV6-5 and J is TRBJ1-5; D uncertain. This CDR3 spans 13 amino acids. The ends were cut back, 5 bases at V and 7 bases at J, with 12 bases in the middle. Per the germline V gene, CDR1 is MNHEY and CDR2 is SVGAGI. In DNA, the CDR3 is TGTGCCAGCAGTCCCCAAAGGAACCAGCCCCAGCATTTT. It translates to CASSPQRNQPQHF.

This clone was counted a few times. The V call is TRBV27, the J call TRBJ1-2, with a possible D match to TRBD1 (6 bases). Germline V gene data show CDR1 as MNHEY and CDR2 as SMNVEV (reference sequence). V lost 5 bases to trimming and J lost 4 bases, with 11 bases between them. The CDR3 covers 13 residues. CDR3: CASSATGSYGYTF. The CDR3 bases are TGTGCCAGCAGTGCGACAGGTTCCTATGGCTACACCTTC.

This chain links TRBV19 with TRBJ2-5, with a possible D match to TRBD1 (6 bases). Germline lookup yields CDR1 LNHDA and CDR2 SQIVND (reference sequence). The CDR3 spans 16 residues. The V and J ends lost 6 bases and 3 bases respectively, with 20 bases between them. CDR3 protein: CASSNRGKRDKETQYF. The CDR3 DNA follows: TGTGCCAGTAGCAATAGGGGGAAGAGGGACAAAGAGACCCAGTACTTC.

Of note for this clone: A junction boundary mismatches the germline segment, possibly from a read error. The chain has TRBV7-2 and TRBJ2-1; 11 bases are shared with TRBD1. Germline V CDR1 and CDR2: SGHTA, FQGNSA. The CDR3 sequence is 11 residues long. This CDR3 is CASSPDRGLLF. The CDR3, as DNA: TGTGCCAGCAGCCCGGACAGGGGGCTGCTCTTC.

The chain links TRBV7-2 to TRBJ2-5; 10 nucleotides agree with TRBD2. The CDR3 totals 16 residues. Germline loops: CDR1 SGHTA, CDR2 FQGNSA. Trimming at V came to 3 bases and at J to 3 bases, leaving 7 bases not matched to a gene. CDR3 amino acids: CASSFSGGLAEETQYF. The CDR3 DNA reads TGTGCCAGCAGCTTTAGCGGGGGGTTGGCGGAAGAGACCCAGTACTTC. The full variable domain, its missing parts supplied by reference TRBV7-2 and TRBJ2-5, is GAGVSQSPSNKVTEKGKDVELRCDPISGHTALYWYRQSLGQGLEFLIYFQGNSAPDKSGLPSDRFSAERTGGSVSTLTIQRTQQEDSAVYLCASSFSGGLAEETQYFGPGTRLLVL.

The chain carries TRBV4-2 and TRBJ2-1; TRBD2 matches at 8 bases. The V segment lost 0 bases and the J segment 4 bases; nucleotides outside the gene matches: 8. CDR1 is LGHNA, CDR2 YNFKEQ, per germline. The CDR3 has 17 amino acids. The CDR3 loop reads CASSQDRKRGSYNEQFF. The CDR3 DNA is TGTGCCAGCAGCCAAGATCGTAAGCGGGGGAGTTACAATGAGCAGTTCTTC.

V is TRBV4-1 and J is TRBJ2-7; D perhaps matches TRBD1 (6 bases). V lost 0 bases and J 2 bases, leaving 14 bases between the germline ends. In germline, CDR1 is MGHRA, CDR2 YSYEKL. The CDR3 has 16 amino acids. CDR3 nucleotides: TGCGCCAGCAGCCAAGAGAGAGGCAGGGGACCCTACGAGCAGTACTTC. Translated: CASSQERGRGPYEQYF.

This clone was detected a few times. This rearrangement joins TRBV6-5 to TRBJ1-6, with a weak D call TRBD1 (6 bases). CDR3 length: 16 residues. Trimming took off 5 bases at V and 2 bases at J, with 13 bases between the two ends. From germline, CDR1 is MNHEY and CDR2 SVGAGI. The CDR3 DNA sequence: TGTGCCAGCAGTCACTACAGGGAAGCCTATAATTCACCCCTCCACTTT. It encodes CASSHYREAYNSPLHF.

The CDR3: CASSASDTARQETQYF. CDR3 sequence (DNA): TGTGCCAGTAGTGCATCGGACACGGCTCGACAAGAGACCCAGTACTTC. The chain couples TRBV19 to TRBJ2-5; TRBD1 might be the D (5 bases). CDR1 and CDR2 from the germline V gene are LNHDA and SQIVND (reference sequence). The CDR3 has 16 amino acids. Trimming pared 5 bases from V and 2 bases from J, leaving 18 bases between.

CDR3 amino acids: CASSYATWTGGNTIYF. Here the CDR3 DNA reads TGTGCCAGCAGTTACGCGACATGGACAGGGGGAAACACCATATATTTT. The V call is TRBV6-6, the J call TRBJ1-3; 8 bases line up with TRBD1. Looked up from germline, CDR1 is MNHNY and CDR2 is SVGAGI (reference sequence). V lost 2 bases, J lost 4 bases, and 7 bases stayed unmatched. The CDR3 totals 16 residues.

The chain is built from TRBV6-6 and TRBJ1-5, with D hard to call. CDR3 length: 15 amino acids. V lost 0 bases to trimming and J lost 9 bases, with 15 bases between them. The germline gives CDR1 MNHNY, CDR2 SVGAGI (reference sequence). CDR3 in amino acids: CASSYSGGPHRPQHF. CDR3 nucleotides: TGTGCCAGCAGTTACTCTGGCGGGCCCCACAGGCCCCAGCATTTT.

The chain is built from TRBV28 and TRBJ1-1; maybe TRBD1 (5 bases). Looked up from germline, CDR1 is MDHEN and CDR2 is SYDVKM. The CDR3 spans 14 residues. The V gene lost 7 bases and the J gene lost 2 bases, with 14 bases spanning the gap. This chain's CDR3 is CASTLGGVNTEAFF. The CDR3, as DNA: TGTGCCAGCACCCTGGGGGGTGTAAACACTGAAGCTTTCTTT.

As concerns this clone: This CDR3 is also generated by other DNA sequences in the sample. The chain recombines TRBV29-1 with TRBJ2-1; 8 bases fit TRBD1. The V and J ends lost 3 bases and 5 bases, in that order; junction bases with no gene match: 3. This CDR3 spans 13 amino acids. Germline loops: CDR1 SQVTM, CDR2 ANQGSEA. The CDR3: CSVDGTGNNEQFF. CDR3 nucleotide sequence: TGCAGCGTTGATGGGACAGGTAACAATGAGCAGTTCTTC.

In its sample, this clone was seen once. The chain employs TRBV30 and TRBJ1-4; 7 bases are a match to TRBD1. CDR1 is GTSNPN and CDR2 is SVGIG in the germline V gene (reference sequence). Losses at the gene ends were 1 base for V and 0 bases for J; bases not matched to a gene: 2. This CDR3 is built from 15 residues. CDR3 nucleotide sequence: TGTGCCTGGAGTGAAGGGACAGCAACTAATGAAAAACTGTTTTTT. Encoded protein: CAWSEGTATNEKLFF.

The chain carries TRBV27 and TRBJ1-1; TRBD1 matches at 7 bases. Germline assignment: CDR1 MNHEY and CDR2 SMNVEV (reference sequence). J gave up 4 bases and V 6 bases, and 14 bases lay outside the gene matches. This CDR3 contains 16 residues. The chain's CDR3 is CASSPLMTGYGTEAFF. The DNA of the CDR3 is TGTGCCAGCAGCCCGTTGATGACAGGGTATGGCACTGAAGCTTTCTTT.

V is TRBV7-2 and J is TRBJ2-3; 12 nucleotides agree with TRBD1. J was trimmed by 3 bases and V by 5 bases; bases with no gene match: 9. This CDR3 is 17 amino acids long. CDR1 and CDR2 (germline): SGHTA, FQGNSA. The CDR3 sequence is CASSPPGTGGATDTQYF. The DNA of the CDR3 is TGTGCCAGCAGCCCACCCGGGACAGGGGGCGCGACAGATACGCAGTATTTT.

This chain links TRBV28 with TRBJ2-6, with a possible D match to TRBD2 (5 bases). The V and J ends lost 6 bases and 0 bases respectively, with 12 bases between them. CDR1 and CDR2 from the germline V gene are MDHEN and SYDVKM. The CDR3 loop spans 16 amino acids. CDR3 protein: CASSPRGFSGANVLTF. CDR3 coding DNA: TGTGCCAGCAGCCCCCGGGGTTTCTCTGGGGCCAACGTCCTGACTTTC.